One and the same sample provided the 13 T cell receptor beta chains below, sequenced in a study of regulatory T cells in long-lasting Graves disease. Sample time point: newly diagnosed GD, antithyroid drugs for less than 3 months. Generation of the TCR library employed RNA extracted from PBMCs. Combining iRepertoire HTBI primers with Arm-PCR of CDR3 regions, the authors built TCR beta libraries. A single record per CDR3 protein comes from TCRdb applying MiXCR to the multiplex PCR reads. This table has about 420,000 distinct CDR3 sequences, roughly 15% appearing once. The same sample was also used in a study of T cells in Graves' hyperthyroidism and ophthalmopathy.

The specimen was peripheral blood mononuclear cells (PBMCs), collected at new diagnosis, from a patient treated with antithyroid drugs. The receptors stem from a young woman with Graves disease.

This clonotype appeared many times. The V gene is TRBV28, the J gene TRBJ1-5; TRBD1 matches at 8 bases. Looked up from germline, CDR1 is MDHEN and CDR2 is SYDVKM. V lost 2 bases, J lost 2 bases, and 8 bases stayed unmatched. CDR3 size: 17 residues. CDR3 coding DNA: TGTGCCAGCAGTTTACAAAGGACAGGGAAGGGCAATCAGCCCCAGCATTTT. This translates into CASSLQRTGKGNQPQHF.

J is TRBJ1-6 and V is TRBV2, with TRBD1 as a possible D gene (5 bases). Trimming took off 4 bases at V and 8 bases at J, with 9 bases between the two ends. CDR3 length: 13 amino acids. CDR1 SNHLY and CDR2 FYNNEI come from the germline V gene. In DNA form, the CDR3 reads TGTGCCAGCAGTGTCCAGGGCTATTCACCCCTCCACTTT. Its translation is CASSVQGYSPLHF.

This clonotype has at least ten counts. The V gene is TRBV24-1, the J gene TRBJ2-1, with 7 positions matching TRBD2. CDR1 is KGHDR and CDR2 is SFDVKD in the germline V gene. After removal of 4 bases from V and 0 bases from J, the junction contained 5 bases not matched to a gene. The CDR3 consists of 16 residues. CDR3 in amino acids: CATSDRRLASYNEQFF. The CDR3 nucleotides read TGTGCCACCAGTGACCGAAGACTAGCCTCCTACAATGAGCAGTTCTTC.

As regards this clonotype: Compared with germline, one end of the junction differs, possibly owing to a read error. The chain links TRBV7-7 to TRBJ1-5; D is unresolved. The CDR3 is 16 residues long. CDR1 SSHAT and CDR2 FNYEAQ come from the germline V gene (reference sequence). CDR3 sequence: CASSPRVKEGNQPQHF. The CDR3 region has the DNA TGTGCTAGCAGCCCCCGTGTGAAGGAGGGCAATCAGCCCCAGCATTTT.

This clonotype was recorded a few times. This chain joins TRBV19 and TRBJ2-1; D is perhaps TRBD1 or TRBD2 (6 bases each). CDR1 LNHDA and CDR2 SQIVND come from the germline V gene (reference sequence). This CDR3 contains 14 residues. With 6 bases removed from V and 6 bases from J, the gap between germline ends came to 15 bases. The CDR3 is CASSGGGLSNEQFF. CDR3 nucleotides: TGTGCCAGTAGCGGAGGGGGACTTTCCAATGAGCAGTTCTTC.

The V and J genes are TRBV6-1 and TRBJ2-1; 9 bases align to TRBD2. The CDR3 spans 14 residues. The junction had 3 bases not matched to a gene; V was cut back by 5 bases and J by 4 bases. Germline V gene sequence: CDR1 MNHNS, CDR2 SASEGT. The CDR3 is CASSPTSGYNEQFF. CDR3 bases: TGTGCCAGCAGTCCGACTAGCGGATACAATGAGCAGTTCTTC.

This chain connects TRBV27 to TRBJ1-1, with D unresolved. The V gene lost 0 bases and the J gene lost 2 bases, with 10 bases spanning the gap. From germline, CDR1 is MNHEY and CDR2 SMNVEV (reference sequence). This CDR3 is built from 15 residues. The chain's CDR3 is CASSLSLGFNTEAFF. The CDR3 nucleotides read TGTGCCAGCAGTTTATCGTTGGGTTTTAACACTGAAGCTTTCTTT.

This clonotype occurred a few times. V gene TRBV12-3 or TRBV12-4 combines with J gene TRBJ1-4, with D perhaps matching TRBD1 (5 bases). The germline V and J ends were trimmed by 3 bases and 5 bases, with 19 bases remaining between them. The CDR3 has 17 residues. The CDR3 region has the DNA TGTGCCAGCAGTTTTAAGGCCCTGGAACAGGCGAATGAAAAACTGTTTTTT. Amino acid sequence: CASSFKALEQANEKLFF.

This clonotype appeared many times. V gene TRBV7-2 combines with J gene TRBJ2-3, with 7 nucleotides matching TRBD1. Germline V lookup: CDR1 SGHTA, CDR2 FQGNSA. With 5 bases clipped from V and 2 bases from J, the junction kept 7 bases outside the gene matches. The CDR3 covers 15 residues. CDR3 nucleotides: TGTGCCAGCAGCCCCAACAGGGGAAACACAGATACGCAGTATTTT. It encodes CASSPNRGNTDTQYF. Drawing the rest from reference TRBV7-2 and TRBJ2-3, the complete variable domain is GAGVSQSPSNKVTEKGKDVELRCDPISGHTALYWYRQSLGQGLEFLIYFQGNSAPDKSGLPSDRFSAERTGGSVSTLTIQRTQQEDSAVYLCASSPNRGNTDTQYFGPGTRLTVL.

This clonotype has just a few counts. A much larger clonotype is one base distant, so this may be a read error. CDR3 nucleotide sequence: TGTGCCAGCAGTTACGGGGCTGAGCAGTTCTTC. The encoded protein is CASSYGAEQFF. This chain links TRBV6-5 with TRBJ2-1; D is possibly TRBD1 (5 bases). This CDR3 is 11 amino acids long. With 2 bases removed from V and 9 bases from J, the gap between germline ends came to 5 bases. Germline V gene lookup returns CDR1 MNHEY and CDR2 SVGAGI.

This clonotype was counted many times. The chain employs TRBV12-3 or TRBV12-4 and TRBJ2-5; TRBD2 matches 10 bases. This CDR3 is built from 16 residues. V lost 6 bases, J lost 5 bases, and 12 bases stayed unmatched. In nucleotides, the CDR3 is TGTGCCAGCAGCCTGGCGCTAGCGGGAGTAGCGGAGACCCAGTACTTC. Translated: CASSLALAGVAETQYF.

This clonotype was found a few times. The rearrangement links TRBV7-2 to TRBJ2-2, with no clear D. Germline V CDR1 and CDR2: SGHTA, FQGNSA. V shed 3 bases and J shed 4 bases, with 12 bases lying between them. The CDR3 is made up of 15 amino acids. The CDR3 DNA sequence: TGTGCCAGCAGCTTTTTGTTAGGGCCCACCGGGGAGCTGTTTTTT. Its protein is CASSFLLGPTGELFF.

The rearrangement uses TRBV20-1 and TRBJ2-1; no firm D call. Deletions cut 0 bases from V and 4 bases from J, with 7 bases between. Germline CDR1 reads DFQATT; CDR2 reads SNEGSKA (reference sequence). This CDR3 is built from 13 residues. The CDR3 nucleotides read TGCAGTGCTAGAGATCTCCCTTACAATGAGCAGTTCTTC. Its protein product is CSARDLPYNEQFF.